Below, one T cell receptor beta chain is given with its context. Its antigen is unidentified. TCR beta libraries were prepared from cDNA with unique molecular identifiers. When roughly 0.9 to 10 million T cells were used, they gave roughly 500,000 cDNA molecules. TCRdb reprocessed the PCR reads with MiXCR, giving one entry per CDR3 protein. The sample lists under 900,000 distinct CDR3 sequences, about 50% occurring once. The record originates from a study of post-analysis software for immune sequencing data. Turning to the study itself: Some patients lacked subtype; others had relapsing-remitting, secondary progressive or progressive-relapsing disease.

From germline, CDR1 is DFQATT and CDR2 SNEGSKA (reference sequence). The V and J ends lost 5 bases and 2 bases, in that order; junction bases with no gene match: 11. The CDR3 length is 16 residues. Overall study findings and caveats: Comparison of patients with controls showed five TRBV segments more frequent in patients, TRBV5-6, TRBV5-1 and TRBV20-1 among them. The authors found that F measure strongly co-clustered same-batch samples. When compared against controls, multiple sclerosis patients showed significantly lower normalized Chao1 diversity.

The V call is TRBV20-1, the J call TRBJ2-7; 11 bases map to TRBD2. Material: blood. The receptor was derived from a girl between 10 and 17 years old with multiple sclerosis. The DNA for the CDR3 is TGCAGTGCTGGACTAGCGGGCCTTACTTATCCCTACGAGCAGTACTTC. It is translated as CSAGLAGLTYPYEQYF.